The 2 T cell receptor beta chains presented below share a single source sample, sequenced in a study of T cells in Graves' hyperthyroidism and ophthalmopathy. Amplification yielded TCR beta CDR3 regions, with RNA transcripts as the source. An initial round of RT-PCR targeting the TCR CDR3 relied on the HTBI primer set. TCRdb independently ran MiXCR on the multiplex PCR reads; one entry per CDR3 protein. Of roughly 99,000 distinct CDR3 sequences in the sample, more than 15% are singletons; the top ten hold around two fifths. Sequences were obtained from blood. The source is a woman aged 45-65 years with Graves' hyperthyroidism.

This clonotype appeared many times. V is TRBV27 and J is TRBJ2-2; D call uncertain. This CDR3 spans 14 amino acids. Trimming pared 3 bases from V and 2 bases from J, leaving 7 bases between. Germline CDR1 MNHEY, CDR2 SMNVEV (reference sequence). The CDR3 DNA is TGTGCCAGCAGTTTTGGTAGAAACACCGGGGAGCTGTTTTTT. Protein sequence: CASSFGRNTGELFF.

This clonotype was counted ten times or more. The junction does not match germline at one end; this may be a read error. The CDR3 reads CAWSLGYNEQSF. CDR3 DNA sequence: TGTGCCTGGAGTTTAGGGTACAATGAGCAGTCCTTC. The rearrangement links TRBV30 to TRBJ2-1; D unclear. The CDR3 is 12 residues long. The V gene's germline CDR1 is GTSNPN and CDR2 SVGIG (reference sequence).